The next 31 T cell receptor beta chains were all read from a single sample in a study of blood T cell repertoires in COVID-19. The assay was immunoSEQ multiplex PCR, and TCRdb's table has in-frame clones only and misses some. The repertoire holds 240,000 or so clones, roughly nine tenths seen once, with 6.2% in the top ten. Source material: peripheral blood. The receptors derive from a man aged 55 to 70 with acute or convalescent COVID-19.

The chain couples TRBV11-2 to TRBJ2-7; D may be TRBD1 (5 bases). The CDR3 has 13 amino acids. Trimming pared 0 bases from V and 3 bases from J, leaving 6 bases between. Germline V gene data show CDR1 as SGHAT and CDR2 as FQNNGV. The CDR3 reads CASSLETDYEQYF. The CDR3 nucleotides read TGTGCCAGCAGCTTAGAGACAGACTACGAGCAGTACTTC.

The V and J genes are TRBV7-8 and TRBJ2-7; D possibly corresponds to TRBD1 (6 bases). Between the trimmed V and J ends, which lost 0 bases and 5 bases, there was a span of 14 bases. The CDR3 consists of 15 residues. Germline CDR1 and CDR2: SGHVS and FQNEAQ. The CDR3 sequence is CASSLAGGSLDEQYF. Here the CDR3 DNA reads TGTGCCAGCAGCTTAGCTGGGGGCTCCCTCGACGAGCAGTACTTC.

The CDR3 DNA sequence: TGTGCCAGTAGTATGGGGACACCGATCACCTACGAGCAGTACTTC. This gives the protein CASSMGTPITYEQYF. The chain uses TRBV19 and TRBJ2-7; a weak D match, TRBD1 (6 bases). V lost 3 bases and J lost 2, with 14 bases in between. Germline assignment: CDR1 LNHDA and CDR2 SQIVND (reference sequence). This CDR3 has 15 residues. The full variable domain, in which reference TRBV19 and TRBJ2-7 provide the parts outside the CDR3, is DGGITQSPKYLFRKEGQNVTLSCEQNLNHDAMYWYRQDPGQGLRLIYYSQIVNDFQKGDIAEGYSVSREKKESFPLTVTSAQKNPTAFYLCASSMGTPITYEQYFGPGTRLTVT.

The chain uses TRBV7-2 and TRBJ2-1, with TRBD1 matching 9 bases. Per the germline V gene, CDR1 is SGHTA and CDR2 is FQGNSA. The CDR3 contains 15 residues. J lost 6 bases, V lost 0 bases, and 3 bases had no gene match. The CDR3 DNA follows: TGTGCCAGCAGCTTAGCACAGGGGGCGATCAATGAGCAGTTCTTC. Encoded protein: CASSLAQGAINEQFF.

The chain has TRBV4-3 and TRBJ2-2, with D maybe TRBD1 (6 bases). The ends were cut back, 4 bases at V and 1 base at J, with 10 bases in the middle. This CDR3 spans 15 amino acids. Germline V lookup: CDR1 LGHNA, CDR2 YSLEER. This CDR3 reads CASSLEGGNTGELFF. CDR3 coding DNA: TGCGCCAGCAGCCTCGAAGGGGGGAACACCGGGGAGCTGTTTTTT.

In this sample, this clone turned up a few times. The J gene is TRBJ2-2, the V gene TRBV29-1, with TRBD2 identical over 8 bases. The length of the CDR3 is 14 residues. V shed 6 bases, J shed 6 bases, and the junction held 9 bases outside the gene matches. Per the germline V gene, CDR1 is SQVTM and CDR2 is ANQGSEA. CDR3 in amino acids: CSVDSGIRSGELFF. CDR3 nucleotides: TGCAGCGTCGATAGCGGGATAAGATCCGGGGAGCTGTTTTTT.

This chain uses TRBV7-2 with TRBJ2-5, with 7 bases identical to TRBD2. The V gene's germline CDR1 is SGHTA and CDR2 FQGNSA. V dropped 4 bases and J dropped 4; count of bases not matched to a gene: 6. This CDR3 is built from 14 residues. CDR3 region: CASSSGTTTETQYF. The CDR3 DNA reads as TGTGCCAGCAGCTCCGGGACTACCACAGAGACCCAGTACTTC.

The chain links TRBV19 to TRBJ1-6; TRBD1 matches at 9 bases. The junction had 7 bases not matched to a gene; V was cut back by 6 bases and J by 7 bases. The CDR3 is 15 residues long. The germline gives CDR1 LNHDA, CDR2 SQIVND (reference sequence). The CDR3 nucleotides are TGTGCCAGTAGCCCGAGGACAGGGGAAAATTCACCCCTCCACTTT. Its translation: CASSPRTGENSPLHF.

The V gene is TRBV6-2 or TRBV6-3, the J gene TRBJ2-6; TRBD2 is a possible D gene (6 bases). Germline V gene data show CDR1 as MNHEY and CDR2 as SVGEGT. The V and J ends lost 7 bases and 13 bases respectively, with 11 bases between them. The CDR3 has 11 amino acids. CDR3 bases: TGTGCCAGCACCCCCCGGGGGGTCCTGACTTTC. This sequence encodes CASTPRGVLTF.

This clone was detected once. J is TRBJ2-2 and V is TRBV4-1; 8 positions match TRBD2. Per the germline V gene, CDR1 is MGHRA and CDR2 is YSYEKL. V gave up 1 base and J gave up 6 bases; unmatched junction bases: 4. The CDR3 runs to 15 residues. CDR3 protein: CASSQVSRGAGELFF. CDR3 DNA sequence: TGCGCCAGCAGCCAAGTCTCGCGGGGGGCCGGGGAGCTGTTTTTT.

J is TRBJ2-4 and V is TRBV5-4; TRBD2 aligns across 9 bases. The CDR3 sequence is 16 residues long. Germline CDR1 SGHNT, CDR2 YYREEE (reference sequence). Unmatched junction bases numbered 3, after V lost 2 bases and J lost 0 bases. The CDR3 region is CASSLQLAGAKNIQYF. CDR3 sequence (DNA): TGTGCCAGCAGCTTACAACTAGCGGGAGCCAAAAACATTCAGTACTTC.

The chain has TRBV2 and TRBJ1-1; unclear D gene. There are 13 residues in the CDR3. Germline loops: CDR1 SNHLY, CDR2 FYNNEI. V was shortened by 9 bases and J by 0 bases, with 11 bases between the two germline ends. The CDR3 DNA reads as TGTGCCAGTCATGCAGATCTGAACACTGAAGCTTTCTTT. Protein product: CASHADLNTEAFF. The full variable domain, with the rest looked up from reference TRBV2 and TRBJ1-1, is EPEVTQTPSHQVTQMGQEVILRCVPISNHLYFYWYRQILGQKVEFLVSFYNNEISEKSEIFDDQFSVERPDGSNFTLKIRSTKLEDSAMYFCASHADLNTEAFFGQGTRLTVV.

The chain couples TRBV4-2 to TRBJ2-1; D possibly corresponds to TRBD2 (9 bases). The V end lost 0 bases, the J end lost 3 bases, and 21 bases lay between the germline ends. This CDR3 has 19 residues. CDR1 is LGHNA and CDR2 is YNFKEQ in the germline V gene. CDR3 nucleotide sequence: TGTGCCAGCAGCCAAGATCACGACAGGGGACTAGCCGTCTACAATGAGCAGTTCTTC. This sequence encodes CASSQDHDRGLAVYNEQFF.

This clone was counted a single time. The chain has TRBV30 and TRBJ2-3; D uncertain. Germline CDR1 GTSNPN, CDR2 SVGIG (reference sequence). Trimming removed 1 base at V and 1 base at J, with 9 bases between. CDR3 length equals 14 residues. The DNA for the CDR3 is TGTGCCTGGAGTGGGATAGCAGGCACAGATACGCAGTATTTT. This translates into CAWSGIAGTDTQYF.

The chain joins TRBV13 to TRBJ1-2; 8 positions match TRBD1. Germline loops: CDR1 PRHDT, CDR2 FYEKMQ (reference sequence). The CDR3 spans 16 residues. V trimming: 4 bases; J trimming: 7 bases; junction bases outside the gene matches: 14. CDR3 sequence: CASSSASGTGDGGYTF. CDR3 DNA sequence: TGTGCCAGCAGCTCCGCCAGCGGGACAGGAGACGGTGGCTACACCTTC.

The chain joins TRBV24-1 to TRBJ1-1; the D gene is possibly TRBD1 (5 bases). The germline V gene has CDR1 KGHDR and CDR2 SFDVKD. This CDR3 has 13 residues. V was cut by 5 bases and J by 2 bases, with 8 bases left in between. The CDR3 protein is CATSGQPNTEAFF. The CDR3 DNA is TGTGCCACCAGTGGACAGCCTAACACTGAAGCTTTCTTT.

The genes are TRBV29-1 and TRBJ2-7; weak D call: TRBD2 (5 bases). V was shortened by 3 bases and J by 0 bases, with 15 bases between the two germline ends. The germline CDR1 and CDR2 sequences are SQVTM and ANQGSEA. The CDR3 covers 15 residues. The CDR3 DNA sequence: TGCAGCGTTGAGTTGTTGCCTAGCATCTCCTACGAGCAGTACTTC. Translating it yields CSVELLPSISYEQYF.

J is TRBJ1-3 and V is TRBV6-5; D is unresolved. The CDR3 contains 14 residues. Germline V gives CDR1 MNHEY, CDR2 SVGAGI. Trimming cost V 7 bases and J 0 bases, with 10 bases left between them. The CDR3 loop is CASMSSISGNTIYF. The CDR3 DNA reads TGTGCCAGCATGAGTAGCATCTCTGGAAACACCATATATTTT.

The V call is TRBV7-6, the J call TRBJ2-2, with 15 bases lining up with TRBD2. CDR1 and CDR2 (germline): SGHVS, FNYEAQ. The CDR3 has 19 residues. V lost 3 bases and J lost 1; bases outside the gene matches: 6. CDR3 sequence (DNA): TGTGCCAGCAGCTTCAGCGGACTAGCGGGAGGGATGAACACCGGGGAGCTGTTTTTT. It is translated as CASSFSGLAGGMNTGELFF. Using reference TRBV7-6 and TRBJ2-2 for the parts outside the CDR3, the full variable domain is GAGVSQSPRYKVTKRGQDVALRCDPISGHVSLYWYRQALGQGPEFLTYFNYEAQQDKSGLPNDRFSAERPEGSISTLTIQRTEQRDSAMYRCASSFSGLAGGMNTGELFFGEGSRLTVL.

The CDR3 loop reads CASRPGGPYEQYF. The CDR3, as DNA: TGTGCCAGCAGACCGGGGGGGCCCTACGAGCAGTACTTC. The chain uses TRBV27 and TRBJ2-7; 8 bases are a match to TRBD2. The CDR3 sequence is 13 residues long. Germline CDR1 MNHEY, CDR2 SMNVEV (reference sequence). Trimming at V came to 6 bases and at J to 2 bases, leaving 3 bases not matched to a gene.

This rearrangement joins TRBV19 to TRBJ2-3; 9 bases align to TRBD1. The CDR3 contains 15 residues. Germline V lookup: CDR1 LNHDA, CDR2 SQIVND (reference sequence). After removal of 7 bases from V and 6 bases from J, the junction contained 11 bases not matched to a gene. As DNA, the CDR3 is TGTGCCAGTAACCGGGGACAGGGAGGACCCGATACGCAGTATTTT. It yields the protein CASNRGQGGPDTQYF.

This sequence joins TRBV29-1 and TRBJ1-6; D is possibly TRBD1 (6 bases). V lost 5 bases, J lost 7 bases, and 15 bases lay in between. Germline CDR1 is SQVTM and CDR2 is ANQGSEA. The CDR3 covers 14 residues. The CDR3 DNA sequence: TGCAGCGTTTCAGAGGGGGTGGGGAATTCACCCCTCCACTTT. Its protein product is CSVSEGVGNSPLHF.

This chain connects TRBV28 to TRBJ2-5; D is unclear. CDR1 is MDHEN and CDR2 is SYDVKM in the germline V gene. V was shortened by 4 bases and J by 5 bases, with 8 bases between the two germline ends. This CDR3 has 12 amino acids. Here the CDR3 reads CASSSIEETQYF. The CDR3 DNA is TGTGCCAGCAGTTCAATCGAGGAGACCCAGTACTTC.

With respect to this clone: Additional DNA sequences in this sample encode the identical CDR3. This sequence joins TRBV6-5 and TRBJ1-2; TRBD1 might be the D (6 bases). The V gene lost 2 bases and the J gene lost 5 bases, with 6 bases spanning the gap. The CDR3 extends over 12 amino acids. Germline values: CDR1 MNHEY, CDR2 SVGAGI. CDR3 bases: TGTGCCAGCAGTTACAGGGGGTATGGCTACACCTTC. It encodes CASSYRGYGYTF.

This rearrangement joins TRBV5-4 to TRBJ1-6, with 8 bases fitting TRBD1. V lost 4 bases and J lost 8; bases outside the gene matches: 5. This CDR3 has 14 residues. Germline values: CDR1 SGHNT, CDR2 YYREEE (reference sequence). The CDR3 loop reads CASSLDRDHSPLHF. CDR3 nucleotide sequence: TGTGCCAGCAGCCTGGACAGGGACCATTCACCCCTCCACTTT.

V gene TRBV5-1 combines with J gene TRBJ2-1; 16 nucleotides align to TRBD2. This CDR3 is 15 amino acids long. Germline V gene data show CDR1 as SGHRS and CDR2 as YFSETQ. Trimming cost V 4 bases and J 12 bases; bases outside gene matches: 7. The CDR3 loop reads CASSPGTSGRGVQFF. CDR3 bases: TGCGCCAGCAGCCCGGGGACTAGCGGGAGGGGGGTGCAGTTCTTC.

The V gene is TRBV7-8, the J gene TRBJ1-5, with D tentatively TRBD1 (5 bases). With 5 bases removed from V and 0 bases from J, the gap between germline ends came to 14 bases. The CDR3 has 16 amino acids. CDR1 and CDR2 (germline): SGHVS, FQNEAQ. The CDR3 protein is CASSPPTRGSNQPQHF. The CDR3 DNA is TGTGCCAGCAGCCCACCGACTAGGGGTAGCAATCAGCCCCAGCATTTT.

CDR3 loop: CASSLLQVEAFF. The CDR3 region has the DNA TGTGCCAGCAGTTTACTCCAGGTTGAAGCTTTCTTT. The V and J genes are TRBV28 and TRBJ1-1; no clear D gene. CDR1 MDHEN and CDR2 SYDVKM come from the germline V gene. The CDR3 is made up of 12 amino acids. V was shortened by 2 bases and J by 7 bases, with 8 bases between the two germline ends.

The V call is TRBV20-1, the J call TRBJ1-3; 8 nucleotides match TRBD1. This CDR3 has 16 residues. Trimming took 3 bases from V and 0 from J; bases not matched to a gene: 7. Germline CDR1 reads DFQATT; CDR2 reads SNEGSKA (reference sequence). The CDR3 nucleotides read TGCAGTGCTAGTACCGGACAGGGAATCTCTGGAAACACCATATATTTT. It yields the protein CSASTGQGISGNTIYF.

The chain is built from TRBV10-3 and TRBJ2-7; 7 bases map to TRBD1. CDR3 length: 13 amino acids. Trimming removed 3 bases from V and 3 bases from J; junction bases left unmatched: 2. Per germline, CDR1 ENHRY and CDR2 SYGVKD. The CDR3 nucleotides read TGTGCCATCAGTGATCACAGGGGCTACGAGCAGTACTTC. This encodes CAISDHRGYEQYF.

This CDR3 reads CASSPTGERALGYTF. CDR3 DNA sequence: TGTGCCAGCAGCCCTACAGGGGAAAGGGCTCTTGGCTACACCTTC. The chain employs TRBV7-8 and TRBJ1-2; TRBD1 matches at 7 bases. V gave up 5 bases and J gave up 7 bases; unmatched junction bases: 13. The CDR3 is 15 residues long. Germline values: CDR1 SGHVS, CDR2 FQNEAQ. Full variable domain (remainder filled in from reference TRBV7-8 and TRBJ1-2): GAGVSQSPRYKVAKRGQDVALRCDPISGHVSLFWYQQALGQGPEFLTYFQNEAQLDKSGLPSDRFFAERPEGSVSTLKIQRTQQEDSAVYLCASSPTGERALGYTFGSGTRLTVV.